The rows below give T cell receptor beta chains drawn from one sample of a study of OX40 agonist ivuxolimab in advanced cancers. This table comes from immunoSEQ multiplex PCR, and its TCRdb copy is limited to in-frame clones, with some not included. This table has roughly 60,000 clones, around 87% appearing once. The sequencing here drew on CD4+ or CD8+ T cells sorted from blood, taken in a trial of the OX40 agonist ivuxolimab. Every receptor here comes from an adult with an advanced solid tumor such as melanoma, head and neck, liver or kidney cancer. Both conserved end residues are part of each CDR3.

j_call,v_call,cdr3_aa
TRBJ2-1,TRBV28,CASSSLLKGVYNEQFF
TRBJ2-4,TRBV6-6,CAANHGEIAKNIQYF
TRBJ1-5,TRBV5-1,CASSYGTDFNQPQHF
TRBJ2-1,TRBV7-3,CASSLRPEGLAGREQFF
TRBJ2-1,TRBV7-3,CASSRLPDKYNEQFF
TRBJ2-2,TRBV7-8,CASSLASGTLNTGELFF
TRBJ2-5,TRBV6-1,CAIGQLRETQYF
TRBJ2-4,TRBV2,CASTRQAGAKNIQYF
TRBJ2-7,TRBV28,CASSSRTSRSYEQYF
TRBJ1-1,TRBV5-4,CASRLTGETEAFF
TRBJ1-5,TRBV27,CASSLFRVGQPQHF
TRBJ1-2,TRBV5-4,CASSLVRGPNYGYTF
TRBJ1-2,TRBV6-1,CASTPDRVGYTF
TRBJ2-3,TRBV6-6,CASSSPGQQYF
TRBJ1-3,TRBV7-9,CASSSPRQDLSGNTIYF
TRBJ2-2,TRBV9,CASSVHTGELFF
TRBJ1-1,TRBV30,CAWTRLEVEAFF
TRBJ2-2,TRBV7-9,CASSLDRGSGELFF
TRBJ1-2,TRBV5-1,CASSLGSGGSYGYTF
TRBJ1-5,TRBV5-1,CASSPSRRDRGPSNQPQHF
TRBJ2-3,TRBV19,CASSIVGDFTDTQYF
TRBJ2-1,TRBV6-1,CASSPPAHSYNEQFF
TRBJ1-2,TRBV10-3,CAISEMGQGTYGYTF
TRBJ1-5,TRBV6-1,CASSAGQMSNQPQHF
TRBJ2-3,TRBV6-6,CASSGGNTQYF
TRBJ1-2,TRBV28,CASRKTGGDGYTF
TRBJ2-1,TRBV6-1,CASGYNEQFF
TRBJ1-2,TRBV9,CASSVAPSGQNGYTF
TRBJ1-6,TRBV9,CASSVDEGKGNSPLHF
TRBJ2-5,TRBV4-2,CASSQDRTGSGAQYF
TRBJ1-1,TRBV10-3,CAISARQGTEAFF
TRBJ2-2,TRBV2,CASTNPLNTGELFF
TRBJ1-4,TRBV4-1,CASSHRQSTNEKLFF
TRBJ2-3,TRBV27,CASSLSGGTQYF
TRBJ1-1,TRBV6-5,CASSYSGPPGTEAFF
TRBJ2-1,TRBV7-2,CASSSRAGHNEQFF
TRBJ2-7,TRBV18,CASSSGTSGRDEQYF
TRBJ2-1,TRBV10-1,CASSGTSGGIRSYNEQFF
TRBJ2-1,TRBV18,CASSPERVRNEQFF
TRBJ2-7,TRBV30,CAWSFVGSFSYEQYF
TRBJ2-5,TRBV5-1,CASSLGQGQETQYF
TRBJ2-3,TRBV11-2,CASSLSRNTDTQYF
TRBJ2-2,TRBV29-1,CSVLPSLNTGELFF
TRBJ2-7,TRBV6-1,CASSASSTGAPHEQYF
TRBJ1-2,TRBV7-2,CASSLHRGGYTF